This TCR beta chain was retrieved from a study of STAT5B mutations in CD4+ large granular lymphocyte leukemia. Study as a whole: The CDR3 'QG' motif was associated with a particular HLA allele among healthy donors. General study results and limits: TRBV06-family usage was enriched in top patient clones (8/27) versus controls (2/35). No patients shared main leukemic clonotypes, though around 27% appeared at low frequency elsewhere.

Details on this clone: The antigen remains undetermined.

As processed by the authors: Lowest detectable productive clonotype frequency was 2.59 x 10-5. Repertoires were generated with immunoSEQ multiplex PCR, while TCRdb's copy carries only in-frame clones and drops some. Clonal size and the V and J genes are those of that table, whereas D and trimming came from the DNA. Here the sample spans about 40,000 clones, around 84% being singletons. Trimming shortened V by 8 bases and J by 6 bases, and 20 bases separated the two germline ends. Per the germline V gene, CDR1 is MNHEY and CDR2 is SVGAGI. The CDR3 sequence is 15 residues long. This chain uses TRBV6-5 with TRBJ1-5, with D maybe TRBD1 (5 bases). The source of this sequence is a human donor in good health. The sequenced sample was CD4+ T cells from blood buffy coats. The CDR3 DNA sequence: TGTGCCAGCCGTCCATCAGGCGGGGGGGGTCAGCCCCAGCATTTT. Translating it yields CASRPSGGGGQPQHF.